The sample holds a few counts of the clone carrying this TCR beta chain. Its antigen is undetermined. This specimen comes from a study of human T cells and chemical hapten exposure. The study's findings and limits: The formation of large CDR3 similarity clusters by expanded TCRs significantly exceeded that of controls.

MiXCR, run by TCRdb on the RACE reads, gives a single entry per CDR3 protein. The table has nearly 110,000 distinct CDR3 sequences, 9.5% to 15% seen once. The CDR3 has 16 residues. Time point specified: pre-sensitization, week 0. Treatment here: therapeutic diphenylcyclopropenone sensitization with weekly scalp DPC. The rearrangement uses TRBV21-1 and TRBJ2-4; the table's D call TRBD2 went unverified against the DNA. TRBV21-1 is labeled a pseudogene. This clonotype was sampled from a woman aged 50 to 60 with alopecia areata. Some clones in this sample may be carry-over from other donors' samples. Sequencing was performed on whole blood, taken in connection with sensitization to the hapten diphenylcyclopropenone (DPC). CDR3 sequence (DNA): TGTGCCAGCAGCACCCTAGCGGGGGGCCCCAAAAACATTCAGTACTTC. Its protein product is CASSTLAGGPKNIQYF.